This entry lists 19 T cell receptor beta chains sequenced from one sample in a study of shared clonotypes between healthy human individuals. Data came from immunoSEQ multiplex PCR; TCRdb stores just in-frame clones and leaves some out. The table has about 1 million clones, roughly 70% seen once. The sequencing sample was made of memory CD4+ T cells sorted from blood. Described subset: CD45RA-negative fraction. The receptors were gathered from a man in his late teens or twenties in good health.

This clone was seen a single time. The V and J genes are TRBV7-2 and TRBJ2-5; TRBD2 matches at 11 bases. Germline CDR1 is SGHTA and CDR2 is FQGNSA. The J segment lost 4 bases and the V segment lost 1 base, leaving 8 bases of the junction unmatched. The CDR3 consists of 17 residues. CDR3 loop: CASSLGSGRASRETQYF. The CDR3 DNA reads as TGTGCCAGCAGCTTAGGTAGCGGGAGGGCCTCTAGAGAGACCCAGTACTTC.

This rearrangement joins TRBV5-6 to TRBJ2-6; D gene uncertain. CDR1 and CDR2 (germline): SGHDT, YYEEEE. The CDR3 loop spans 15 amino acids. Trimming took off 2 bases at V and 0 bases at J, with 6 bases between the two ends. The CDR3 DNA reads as TGTGCCAGCAGCTTTGTGGACTCTGGGGCCAACGTCCTGACTTTC. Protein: CASSFVDSGANVLTF.

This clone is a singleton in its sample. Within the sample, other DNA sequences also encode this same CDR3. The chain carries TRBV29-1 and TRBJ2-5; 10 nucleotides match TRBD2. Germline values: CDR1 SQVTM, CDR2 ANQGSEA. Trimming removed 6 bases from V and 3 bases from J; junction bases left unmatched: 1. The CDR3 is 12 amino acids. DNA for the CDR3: TGCAGCGTCGGACTAGCGGAAGAGACCCAGTACTTC. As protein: CSVGLAEETQYF. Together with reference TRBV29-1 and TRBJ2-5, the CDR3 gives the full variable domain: SAVISQKPSRDICQRGTSLTIQCQVDSQVTMMFWYRQQPGQSLTLIATANQGSEATYESGFVIDKFPISRPNLTFSTLTVSNMSPEDSSIYLCSVGLAEETQYFGPGTRLLVL.

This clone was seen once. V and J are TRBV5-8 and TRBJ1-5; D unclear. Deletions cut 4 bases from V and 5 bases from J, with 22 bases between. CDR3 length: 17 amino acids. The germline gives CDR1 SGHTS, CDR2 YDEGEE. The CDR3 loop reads CASSEIMVGWRDQPQHF. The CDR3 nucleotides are TGTGCCAGCAGCGAGATAATGGTAGGGTGGAGGGATCAGCCCCAGCATTTT.

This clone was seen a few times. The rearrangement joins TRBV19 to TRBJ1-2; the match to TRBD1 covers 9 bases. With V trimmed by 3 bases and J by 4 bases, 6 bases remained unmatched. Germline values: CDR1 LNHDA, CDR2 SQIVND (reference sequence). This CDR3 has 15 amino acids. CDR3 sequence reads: CASSMGDRVSYGYTF. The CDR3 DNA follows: TGTGCCAGTAGTATGGGGGACAGGGTGTCCTATGGCTACACCTTC.

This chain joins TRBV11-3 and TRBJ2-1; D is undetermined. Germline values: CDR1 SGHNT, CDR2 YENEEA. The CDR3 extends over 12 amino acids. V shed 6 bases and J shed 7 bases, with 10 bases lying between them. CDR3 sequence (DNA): TGTGCCAGCAGTTTGGGTCCAAATGAGCAGTTCTTC. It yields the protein CASSLGPNEQFF.

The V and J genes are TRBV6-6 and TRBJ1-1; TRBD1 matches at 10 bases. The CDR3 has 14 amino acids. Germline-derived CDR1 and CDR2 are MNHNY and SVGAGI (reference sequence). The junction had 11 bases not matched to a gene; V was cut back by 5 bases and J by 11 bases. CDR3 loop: CASSKTGTGAGAFF. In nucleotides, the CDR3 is TGTGCCAGCAGTAAAACCGGGACAGGGGCTGGGGCTTTCTTT.

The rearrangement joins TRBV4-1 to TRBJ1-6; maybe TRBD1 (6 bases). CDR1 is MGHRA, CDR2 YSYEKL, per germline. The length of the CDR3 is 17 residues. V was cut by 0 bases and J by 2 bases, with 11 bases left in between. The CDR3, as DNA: TGCGCCAGCAGCCAAGACAGGGGAACCCCCTATAATTCACCCCTCCACTTT. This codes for CASSQDRGTPYNSPLHF.

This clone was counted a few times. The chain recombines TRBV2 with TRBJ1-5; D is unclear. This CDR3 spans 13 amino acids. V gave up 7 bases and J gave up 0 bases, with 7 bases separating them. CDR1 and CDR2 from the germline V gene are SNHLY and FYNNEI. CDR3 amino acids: CASKSYSNQPQHF. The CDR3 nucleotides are TGTGCCAGCAAATCTTATAGCAATCAGCCCCAGCATTTT.

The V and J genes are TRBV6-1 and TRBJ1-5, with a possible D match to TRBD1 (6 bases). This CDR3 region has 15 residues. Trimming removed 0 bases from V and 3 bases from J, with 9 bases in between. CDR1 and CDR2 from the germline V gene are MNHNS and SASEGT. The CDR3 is CASSEARTVNQPQHF. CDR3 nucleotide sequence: TGTGCCAGCAGTGAAGCGCGGACAGTCAATCAGCCCCAGCATTTT.

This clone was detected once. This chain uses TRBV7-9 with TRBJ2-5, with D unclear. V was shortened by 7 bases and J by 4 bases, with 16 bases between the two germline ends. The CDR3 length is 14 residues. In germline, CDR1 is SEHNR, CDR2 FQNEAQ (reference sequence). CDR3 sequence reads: CASTRGGNRETQYF. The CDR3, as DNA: TGTGCCAGCACCCGTGGTGGTAATCGAGAGACCCAGTACTTC.

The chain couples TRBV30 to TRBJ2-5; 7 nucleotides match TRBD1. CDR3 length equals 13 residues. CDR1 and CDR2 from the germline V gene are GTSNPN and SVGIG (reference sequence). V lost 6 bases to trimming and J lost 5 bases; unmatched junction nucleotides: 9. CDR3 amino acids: CACSQGVRETQYF. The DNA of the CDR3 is TGTGCCTGCTCCCAGGGGGTGAGGGAGACCCAGTACTTC.

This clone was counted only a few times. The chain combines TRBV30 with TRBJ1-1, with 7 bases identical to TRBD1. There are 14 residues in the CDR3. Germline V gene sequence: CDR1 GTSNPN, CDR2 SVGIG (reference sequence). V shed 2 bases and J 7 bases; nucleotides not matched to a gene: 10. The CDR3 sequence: CAWSYRGGTSEAFF. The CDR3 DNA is TGTGCCTGGAGTTACAGGGGCGGAACTAGTGAAGCTTTCTTT.

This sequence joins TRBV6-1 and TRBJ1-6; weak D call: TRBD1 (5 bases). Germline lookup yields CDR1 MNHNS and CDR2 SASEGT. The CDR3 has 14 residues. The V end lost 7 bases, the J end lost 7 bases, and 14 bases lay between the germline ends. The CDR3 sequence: CASTPDRLNSPLHF. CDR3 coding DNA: TGTGCCAGCACCCCTGACAGACTAAATTCACCCCTCCACTTT.

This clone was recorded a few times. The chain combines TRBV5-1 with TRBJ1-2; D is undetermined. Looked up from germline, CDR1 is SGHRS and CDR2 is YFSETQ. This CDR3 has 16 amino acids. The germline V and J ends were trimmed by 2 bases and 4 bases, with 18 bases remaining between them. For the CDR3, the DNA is TGCGCCAGCAGCTTTGGACGGGGAAGCAAGGGCTATGGCTACACCTTC. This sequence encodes CASSFGRGSKGYGYTF.

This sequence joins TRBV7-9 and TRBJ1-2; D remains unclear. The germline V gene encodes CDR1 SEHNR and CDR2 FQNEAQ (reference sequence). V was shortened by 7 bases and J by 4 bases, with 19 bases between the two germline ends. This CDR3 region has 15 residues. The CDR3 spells CASTHSNAGRYGYTF. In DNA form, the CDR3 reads TGTGCCAGCACCCATAGCAACGCAGGTCGCTATGGCTACACCTTC.

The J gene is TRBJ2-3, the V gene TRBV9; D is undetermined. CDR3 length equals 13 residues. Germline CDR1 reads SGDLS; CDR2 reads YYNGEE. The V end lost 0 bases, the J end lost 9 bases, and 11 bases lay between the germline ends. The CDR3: CASSVDDRKTQYF. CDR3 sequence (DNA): TGTGCCAGCAGCGTAGACGACCGAAAAACGCAGTATTTT.

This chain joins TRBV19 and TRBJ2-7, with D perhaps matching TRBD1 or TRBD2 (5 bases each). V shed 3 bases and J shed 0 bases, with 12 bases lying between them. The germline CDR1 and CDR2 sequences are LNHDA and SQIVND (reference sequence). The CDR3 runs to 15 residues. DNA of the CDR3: TGTGCCAGTAGTATCGGGGCCCGAAACTCCTACGAGCAGTACTTC. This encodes CASSIGARNSYEQYF.

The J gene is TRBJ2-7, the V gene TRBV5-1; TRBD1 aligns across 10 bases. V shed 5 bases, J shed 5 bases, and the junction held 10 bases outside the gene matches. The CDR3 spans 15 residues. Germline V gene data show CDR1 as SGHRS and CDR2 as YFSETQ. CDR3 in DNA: TGCGCCAGCAGGCTCGGGACAGGGGTATTCCACGAGCAGTACTTC. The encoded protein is CASRLGTGVFHEQYF.